These T cell receptor beta chains were read from a single sample in a study of blood T cell repertoires in COVID-19. The method was immunoSEQ multiplex PCR; TCRdb's version includes in-frame clones alone and lacks a portion of them. The sample records 140,000 to 150,000 clones, more than 75% being singletons. The sample comprised peripheral blood. Receptor source: a man aged 45 to 65 who had recovered from COVID-19. CDR3s include the opening cysteine and the closing phenylalanine or tryptophan. Fields, in order: D gene, J gene, clone size, V gene, CDR3 protein, CDR3 DNA. The D gene is left open where the match is weak. The size entry is marked missing in some rows and otherwise reads once, few, many or a size class.

D: -; J: TRBJ2-3; size: -; V: TRBV6-5; CDR3: CASKRSTDTQYF; DNA: TGTGCCAGCAAGCGGAGCACAGATACGCAGTATTTT
D: TRBD1; J: TRBJ1-6; size: -; V: TRBV6-5; CDR3: CASSYSSGGYNSPLHF; DNA: TGTGCCAGCAGTTACTCGTCAGGGGGCTATAATTCACCCCTCCACTTT
D: -; J: TRBJ1-2; size: once; V: TRBV6-2/TRBV6-3; CDR3: CASSYSGPTGRDGYTF; DNA: TGTGCCAGCAGTTACTCGGGCCCTACAGGGAGGGATGGCTACACCTTC
D: TRBD1; J: TRBJ1-1; size: -; V: TRBV5-6; CDR3: CASSLDRGGWDTEAFF; DNA: TGTGCCAGCAGCTTGGACAGGGGGGGCTGGGACACTGAAGCTTTCTTT
D: TRBD1; J: TRBJ1-1; size: -; V: TRBV9; CDR3: CASTRDRGNTEAFF; DNA: TGTGCCAGCACCAGGGACAGGGGGAACACTGAAGCTTTCTTT
D: TRBD1; J: TRBJ2-2; size: -; V: TRBV24-1; CDR3: CATSVGTGNTGELFF; DNA: TGTGCCACCAGTGTCGGGACAGGGAACACCGGGGAGCTGTTTTTT
D: TRBD2; J: TRBJ2-1; size: -; V: TRBV11-3; CDR3: CASSLAAGLSYNEQFF; DNA: TGTGCCAGCAGCTTAGCCGCGGGACTATCATACAATGAGCAGTTCTTC
D: -; J: TRBJ2-2; size: -; V: TRBV6-5; CDR3: CASRAGTGNTGELFF; DNA: TGTGCCAGCAGAGCGGGGACAGGGAACACCGGGGAGCTGTTTTTT
D: TRBD1; J: TRBJ1-1; size: once; V: TRBV29-1; CDR3: CSVARGDYTEAFF; DNA: TGCAGCGTCGCCAGGGGGGATTACACTGAAGCTTTCTTT
D: -; J: TRBJ2-7; size: -; V: TRBV5-1; CDR3: CASSLVASAPYSYEQYF; DNA: TGCGCCAGCAGCTTGGTGGCTAGCGCGCCTTACTCCTACGAGCAGTACTTC
D: -; J: TRBJ2-7; size: -; V: TRBV6-6; CDR3: CASTSGYYEQYF; DNA: TGTGCCAGCACATCAGGGTACTACGAGCAGTACTTC
D: TRBD2; J: TRBJ2-7; size: -; V: TRBV5-4; CDR3: CASSSTGRGRDEQYF; DNA: TGTGCCAGCAGCTCAACCGGGCGGGGGAGGGACGAGCAGTACTTC
D: -; J: TRBJ1-6; size: -; V: TRBV6-1; CDR3: CASSERQGGVGSPLHF; DNA: TGTGCCAGCAGTGAACGGCAGGGAGGTGTGGGTTCACCCCTCCACTTT
D: -; J: TRBJ2-3; size: -; V: TRBV9; CDR3: CASSVWGFAGAIGDTQYF; DNA: TGTGCCAGCAGCGTATGGGGGTTTGCGGGGGCCATCGGAGATACGCAGTATTTT
D: TRBD2; J: TRBJ2-7; size: few; V: TRBV4-3; CDR3: CASSQLAGVPYEQYF; DNA: TGCGCCAGCAGCCAACTAGCGGGCGTTCCCTACGAGCAGTACTTC
D: -; J: TRBJ1-4; size: once; V: TRBV5-1; CDR3: CASSLGGSPSNEKLFF; DNA: TGCGCCAGCAGCTTGGGGGGCTCTCCGAGTAATGAAAAACTGTTTTTT
D: -; J: TRBJ1-2; size: -; V: TRBV4-2; CDR3: CASSQDWGWYGYTF; DNA: TGTGCCAGCAGCCAAGATTGGGGCTGGTATGGCTACACCTTC
D: TRBD2; J: TRBJ2-4; size: -; V: TRBV7-8; CDR3: CASSRALASGGGNIQYF; DNA: TGTGCCAGCAGCCGCGCGTTGGCTAGCGGGGGGGGAAACATTCAGTACTTC
D: -; J: TRBJ1-6; size: -; V: TRBV27; CDR3: CASSLFSRVESPLHF; DNA: TGTGCCAGCAGTTTATTCTCCAGGGTGGAATCACCCCTCCACTTT
D: -; J: TRBJ2-2; size: few; V: TRBV3-1/TRBV3-2; CDR3: CASKLTNTGELFF; DNA: TGTGCCAGCAAACTAACGAACACCGGGGAGCTGTTTTTT